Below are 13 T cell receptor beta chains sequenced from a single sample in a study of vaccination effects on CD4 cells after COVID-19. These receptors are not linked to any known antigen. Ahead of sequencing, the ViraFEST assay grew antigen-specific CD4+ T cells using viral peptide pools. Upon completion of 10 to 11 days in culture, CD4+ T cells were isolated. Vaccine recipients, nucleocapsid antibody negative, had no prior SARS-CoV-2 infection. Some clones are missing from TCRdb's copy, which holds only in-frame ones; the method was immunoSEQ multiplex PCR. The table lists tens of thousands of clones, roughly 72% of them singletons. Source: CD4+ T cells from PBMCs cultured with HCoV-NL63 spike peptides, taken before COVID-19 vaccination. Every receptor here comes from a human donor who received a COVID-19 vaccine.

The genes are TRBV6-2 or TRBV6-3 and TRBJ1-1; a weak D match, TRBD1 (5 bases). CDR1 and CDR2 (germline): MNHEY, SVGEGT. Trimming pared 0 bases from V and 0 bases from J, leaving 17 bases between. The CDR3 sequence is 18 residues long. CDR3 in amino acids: CASSYSPGRGPMNTEAFF. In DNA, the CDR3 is TGTGCCAGCAGTTACTCCCCAGGGAGGGGACCGATGAACACTGAAGCTTTCTTT.

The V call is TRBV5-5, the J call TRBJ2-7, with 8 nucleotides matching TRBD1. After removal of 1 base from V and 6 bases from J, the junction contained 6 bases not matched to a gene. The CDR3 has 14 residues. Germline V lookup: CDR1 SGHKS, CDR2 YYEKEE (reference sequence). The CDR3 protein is CASSLPQGASEQYF. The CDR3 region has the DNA TGTGCCAGCAGCTTGCCCCAGGGGGCGAGCGAGCAGTACTTC.

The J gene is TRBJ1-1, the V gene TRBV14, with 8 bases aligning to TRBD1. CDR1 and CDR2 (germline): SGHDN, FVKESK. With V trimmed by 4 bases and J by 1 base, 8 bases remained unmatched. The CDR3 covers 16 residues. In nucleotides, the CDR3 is TGTGCCAGCAGCCGCGGACAGGGCAGGGGGAACACTGAAGCTTTCTTT. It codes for CASSRGQGRGNTEAFF.

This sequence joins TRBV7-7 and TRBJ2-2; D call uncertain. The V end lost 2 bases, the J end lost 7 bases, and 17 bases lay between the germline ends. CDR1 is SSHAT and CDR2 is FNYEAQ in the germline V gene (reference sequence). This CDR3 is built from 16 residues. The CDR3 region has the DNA TGTGCCAGCAGCTTACGCGTAGCCACCCAGGTCGGGGAGCTGTTTTTT. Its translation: CASSLRVATQVGELFF.

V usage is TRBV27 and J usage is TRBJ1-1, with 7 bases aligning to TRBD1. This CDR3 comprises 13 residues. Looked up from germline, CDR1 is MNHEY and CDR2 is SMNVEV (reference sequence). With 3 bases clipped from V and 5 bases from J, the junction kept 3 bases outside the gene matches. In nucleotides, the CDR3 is TGTGCCAGCAGTTTGACAGGGAGGACTGAAGCTTTCTTT. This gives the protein CASSLTGRTEAFF.

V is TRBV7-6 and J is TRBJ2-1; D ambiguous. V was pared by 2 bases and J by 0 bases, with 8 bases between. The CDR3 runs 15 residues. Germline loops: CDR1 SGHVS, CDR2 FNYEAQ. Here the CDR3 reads CASSLLPFSYNEQFF. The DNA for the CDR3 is TGTGCCAGCAGCTTACTGCCCTTCTCCTACAATGAGCAGTTCTTC.

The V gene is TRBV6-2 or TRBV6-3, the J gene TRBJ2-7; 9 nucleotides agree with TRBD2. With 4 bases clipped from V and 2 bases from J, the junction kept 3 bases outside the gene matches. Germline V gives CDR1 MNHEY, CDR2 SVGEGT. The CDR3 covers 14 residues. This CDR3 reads CASSFLAGAYEQYF. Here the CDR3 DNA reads TGTGCCAGCAGTTTTTTAGCGGGAGCCTACGAGCAGTACTTC.

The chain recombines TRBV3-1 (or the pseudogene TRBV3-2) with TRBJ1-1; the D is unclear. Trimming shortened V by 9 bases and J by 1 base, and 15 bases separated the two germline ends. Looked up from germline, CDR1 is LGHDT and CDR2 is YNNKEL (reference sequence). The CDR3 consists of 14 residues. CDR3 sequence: CASTGVGGNTEAFF. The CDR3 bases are TGTGCCAGTACCGGGGTGGGCGGGAACACTGAAGCTTTCTTT.

The chain's CDR3 is CASSPPGGGNQPQHF. The CDR3 DNA is TGTGCCAGCTCACCACCGGGGGGCGGGAATCAGCCCCAGCATTTT. The chain combines TRBV18 with TRBJ1-5, with a tentative D call TRBD1 (6 bases). This CDR3 is 15 amino acids long. In germline, CDR1 is KGHSH, CDR2 LQKENI. V was cut by 0 bases and J by 4 bases, with 10 bases left in between.

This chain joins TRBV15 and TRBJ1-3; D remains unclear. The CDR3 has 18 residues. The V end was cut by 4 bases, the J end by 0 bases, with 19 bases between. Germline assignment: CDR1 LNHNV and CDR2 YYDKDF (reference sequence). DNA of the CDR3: TGTGCCACCAGCACTACACGAGGGTTTGGGGTCTCTGGAAACACCATATATTTT. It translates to CATSTTRGFGVSGNTIYF.

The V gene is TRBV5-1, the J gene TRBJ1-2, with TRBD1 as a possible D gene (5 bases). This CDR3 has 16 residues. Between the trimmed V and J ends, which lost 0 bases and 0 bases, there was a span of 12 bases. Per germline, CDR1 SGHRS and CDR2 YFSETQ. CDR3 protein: CASSLGDRQTNYGYTF. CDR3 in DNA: TGCGCCAGCAGCTTGGGAGACAGACAAACTAACTATGGCTACACCTTC.

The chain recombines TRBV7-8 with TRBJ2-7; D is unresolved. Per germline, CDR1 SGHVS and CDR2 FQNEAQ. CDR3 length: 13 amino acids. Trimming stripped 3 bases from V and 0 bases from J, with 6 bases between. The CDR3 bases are TGTGCCAGCAGCTTTGGAAGCTCCTACGAGCAGTACTTC. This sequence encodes CASSFGSSYEQYF.

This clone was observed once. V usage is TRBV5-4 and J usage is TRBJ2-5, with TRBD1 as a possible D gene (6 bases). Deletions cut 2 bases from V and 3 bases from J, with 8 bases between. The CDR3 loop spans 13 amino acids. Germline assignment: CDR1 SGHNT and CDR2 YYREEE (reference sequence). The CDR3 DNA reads TGTGCCAGCAGCTTATACAGGGAAGAGACCCAGTACTTC. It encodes CASSLYREETQYF.